This T cell receptor (beta chain) was recorded in a study of T-cell memory formation after mild COVID-19. Study-level points and caveats: Day 15 to 85 contracting clones showed balanced CD4/CD8; later expanders leaned CD4+. Contracting CD4+ clones lay largely in CM and EM, with CD8+ ones residing in EMRA.

Turning to this clonotype: Its target is unknown.

V was pared by 3 bases and J by 2 bases, with 7 bases of the junction left unmatched. Germline V gene lookup returns CDR1 SQVTM and CDR2 ANQGSEA. The CDR3 totals 15 residues. One entry per CDR3 protein results from TCRdb running MiXCR on the 5' RACE reads. The sample has 350,000 to 450,000 distinct CDR3 sequences, around 30% seen once. The V gene is TRBV29-1, the J gene TRBJ2-7, with TRBD1 identical over 10 bases. Sequenced material: PBMCs or a T cell subset sorted from them (not recorded which). The sequence was collected from an adult woman who had mild COVID-19 (a few samples of this study predate the infection). Cell type and time point are not known. CDR3 DNA: TGCAGCGTTGAGGGGGCCGGACAGGGGGCCTACGAGCAGTACTTC. This sequence encodes CSVEGAGQGAYEQYF.